What follows is one T cell receptor (beta chain) and its context. This clone was found once. Its antigen is currently not known. Base qualities were left out, and no much larger clone turns up one base away. The data originate from a study of blood T cell repertoires in COVID-19 (dated by TCRdb to the early 2020s). For the study in its entirety: Samples from collaborators originated in the United States, Italy and Spain and spanned both the acute and convalescent phases of COVID-19. The material from the prospective study consisted of cDNA or gDNA derived from T cells, B-cell-depleted T cells, or PBMCs. The dataset comprised deeply sampled blood TCRbeta repertoires from subjects exposed to, actively infected with, or recovered from COVID-19. The repertoires were released in a freely available public database intended as a resource for research on the immune response to SARS-CoV-2. Samples came from the ongoing ImmuneRACE study (first 160 participants) plus 1,254 subjects from 6 global collaborators. The sample metadata nearly always contained a de-identified subject ID, COVID-19 status, age in years and sex. Where HLA class I and class II types were available, the types were taken from metadata supplied by the sample provider, not from assay-based typing.

TCRbeta CDR3 regions were amplified from genomic DNA using the immunoSEQ Assay, a bias-controlled multiplex PCR. From the authors' description of their analysis: Within the assay, amplification of reference gene primers was used to estimate how many nucleated cells each sample contained. To quantify the absolute abundance of each unique TCRbeta CDR3 rearrangement, sequence reads were collapsed and filtered. For each sample, productive Simpson clonality was calculated as the square root of Simpson's diversity index across productive rearrangements. TCRdb holds this immuneACCESS table with in-frame rearrangements only. Some clones are missing; in checked studies, unresolved V genes explain under half, and the rest has no known cause. The V and J calls and the clone size are those of that table, but D and trimming were determined from the DNA. The sample profile shows around 140,000 clones; 75% to 90% of them were found once. Around 18% of the sample is in the top ten clones.

Collaborating institutions collected whole blood in K2EDTA tubes following their own protocols. Collaborator samples were shipped for TCRbeta analysis as frozen whole blood, isolated PBMCs, or DNA extracted from either sample type. The paper as a whole reports these results and caveats: How much clinical and demographic metadata was included differed by source and by participant, and the metadata was provided uncurated.

The sample comprised peripheral blood. The TCR sequence derives from a man aged 45-65 years with active or convalescent COVID-19.

The CDR3 region has the sequence CASSVGAASGFTDTQYF. Read as DNA, the sequence is TGTGCCAGCAGCGTAGGAGCGGCTAGCGGGTTCACAGATACGCAGTATTTT. The chain links TRBV9 with TRBJ2-3, with TRBD2 identical over 8 junction bases. The CDR3 sequence holds 17 residues, the cysteine and phenylalanine included. Only the CDR3 DNA is retained, 51 bases long and in frame from the first base. Clipping removes 0 bases from V and 2 bases from J, with 8 as the unmatched junction base count. Looking up the germline V gene yields CDR1 SGDLS and CDR2 YYNGEE.